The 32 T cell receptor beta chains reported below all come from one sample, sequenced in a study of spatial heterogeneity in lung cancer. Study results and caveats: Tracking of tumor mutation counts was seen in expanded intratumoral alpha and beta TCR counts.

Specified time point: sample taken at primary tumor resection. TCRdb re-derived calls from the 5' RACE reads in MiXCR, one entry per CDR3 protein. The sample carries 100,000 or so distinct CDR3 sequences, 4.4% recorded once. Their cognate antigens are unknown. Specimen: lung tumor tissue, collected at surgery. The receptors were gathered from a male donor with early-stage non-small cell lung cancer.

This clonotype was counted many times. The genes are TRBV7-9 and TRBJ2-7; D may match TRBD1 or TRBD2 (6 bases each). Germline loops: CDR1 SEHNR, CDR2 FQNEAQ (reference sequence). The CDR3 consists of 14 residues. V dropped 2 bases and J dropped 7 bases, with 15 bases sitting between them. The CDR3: CASSLNKGGSEQYF. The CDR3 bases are TGTGCCAGCAGCTTAAACAAGGGGGGTTCTGAGCAGTACTTC.

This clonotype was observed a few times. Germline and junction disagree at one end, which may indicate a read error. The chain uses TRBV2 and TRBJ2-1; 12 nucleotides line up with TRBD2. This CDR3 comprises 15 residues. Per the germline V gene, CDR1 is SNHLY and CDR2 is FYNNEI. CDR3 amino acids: CASREGLAGRNEQFF. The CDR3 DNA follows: TGTGCCAGCAGGGAAGGACTAGCGGGGCGGAATGAGCAGTTCTTC.

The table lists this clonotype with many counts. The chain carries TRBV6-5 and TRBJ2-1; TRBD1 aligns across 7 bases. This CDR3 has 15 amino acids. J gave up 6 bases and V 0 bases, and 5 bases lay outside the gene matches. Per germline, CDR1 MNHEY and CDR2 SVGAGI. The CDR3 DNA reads TGTGCCAGCAGTTACTCGAGGTCAGGGGGCAATGAGCAGTTCTTC. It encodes CASSYSRSGGNEQFF.

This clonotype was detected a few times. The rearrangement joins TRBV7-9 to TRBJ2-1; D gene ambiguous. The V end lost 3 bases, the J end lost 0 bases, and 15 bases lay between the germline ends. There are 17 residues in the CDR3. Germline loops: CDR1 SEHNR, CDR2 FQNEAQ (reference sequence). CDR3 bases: TGTGCCAGCAGCTTCCAGGTCCAACCTTTCTCCTACAATGAGCAGTTCTTC. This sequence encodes CASSFQVQPFSYNEQFF.

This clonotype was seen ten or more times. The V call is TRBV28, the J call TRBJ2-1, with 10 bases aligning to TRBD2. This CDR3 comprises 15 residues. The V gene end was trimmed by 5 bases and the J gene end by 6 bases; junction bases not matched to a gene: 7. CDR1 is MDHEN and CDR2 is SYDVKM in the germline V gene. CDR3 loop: CASSLGTSVSNEQFF. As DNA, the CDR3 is TGTGCCAGCAGTCTAGGGACTAGCGTGTCCAATGAGCAGTTCTTC.

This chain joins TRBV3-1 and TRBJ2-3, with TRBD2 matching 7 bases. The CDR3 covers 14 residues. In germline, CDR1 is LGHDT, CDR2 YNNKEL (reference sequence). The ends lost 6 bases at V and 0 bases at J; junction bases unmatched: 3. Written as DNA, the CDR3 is TGTGCCAGCAGGGGAGCGGGAAGCACAGATACGCAGTATTTT. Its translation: CASRGAGSTDTQYF.

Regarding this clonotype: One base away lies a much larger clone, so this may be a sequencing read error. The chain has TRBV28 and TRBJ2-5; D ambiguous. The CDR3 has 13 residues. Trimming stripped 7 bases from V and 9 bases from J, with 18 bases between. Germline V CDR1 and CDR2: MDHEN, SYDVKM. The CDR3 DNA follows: TGTGCCAGCAACTTTGGGCCCAATCGATCCCAGTACTTC. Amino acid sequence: CASNFGPNRSQYF.

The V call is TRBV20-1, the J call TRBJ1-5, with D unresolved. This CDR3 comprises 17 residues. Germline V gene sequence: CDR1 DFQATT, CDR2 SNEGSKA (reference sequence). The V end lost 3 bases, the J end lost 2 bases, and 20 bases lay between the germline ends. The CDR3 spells CSARVIGERSGNQPQHF. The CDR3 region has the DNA TGCAGTGCTAGGGTGATTGGGGAACGGTCAGGCAATCAGCCCCAGCATTTT.

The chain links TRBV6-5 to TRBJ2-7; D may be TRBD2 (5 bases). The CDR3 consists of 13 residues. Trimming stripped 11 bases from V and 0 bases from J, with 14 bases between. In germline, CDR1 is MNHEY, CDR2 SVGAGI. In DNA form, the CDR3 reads TGTGCCGTCCCGGGGTCAGGCTCCTACGAGCAGTACTTC. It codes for CAVPGSGSYEQYF.

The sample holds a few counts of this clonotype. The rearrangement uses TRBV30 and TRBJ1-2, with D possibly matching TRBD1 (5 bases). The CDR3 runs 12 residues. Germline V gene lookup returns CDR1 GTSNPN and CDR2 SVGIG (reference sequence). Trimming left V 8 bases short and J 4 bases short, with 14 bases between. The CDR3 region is CARGEAFYGYTF. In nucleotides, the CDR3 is TGTGCCCGGGGGGAGGCCTTCTATGGCTACACCTTC.

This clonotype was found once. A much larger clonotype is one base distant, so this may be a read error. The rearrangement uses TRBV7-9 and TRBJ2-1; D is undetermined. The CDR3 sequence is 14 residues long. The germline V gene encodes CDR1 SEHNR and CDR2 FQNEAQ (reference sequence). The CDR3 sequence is CVSSLLGINNEQFF. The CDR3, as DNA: TGTGTCAGCAGCTTATTAGGGATAAACAATGAGCAGTTCTTC.

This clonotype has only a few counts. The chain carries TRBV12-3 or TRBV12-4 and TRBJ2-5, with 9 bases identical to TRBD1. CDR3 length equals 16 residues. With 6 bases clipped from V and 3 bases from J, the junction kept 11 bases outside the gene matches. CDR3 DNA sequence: TGTGCCAGCAGCCCGAAACCGGGACAGGGAAAAGAGACCCAGTACTTC. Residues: CASSPKPGQGKETQYF.

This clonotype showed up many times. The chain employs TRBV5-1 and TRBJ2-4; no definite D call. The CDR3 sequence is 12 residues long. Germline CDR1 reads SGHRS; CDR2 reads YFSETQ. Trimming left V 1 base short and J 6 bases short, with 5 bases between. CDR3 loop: CASSLNGNIQYF. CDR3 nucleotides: TGCGCCAGCAGCTTGAACGGAAACATTCAGTACTTC.

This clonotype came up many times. CDR3 sequence (DNA): TGCGCCAGCAGCTTTCAAGGGGCGGATCATACGCAGTATTTT. Translation: CASSFQGADHTQYF. This rearrangement joins TRBV5-1 to TRBJ2-3; perhaps TRBD1 as D (5 bases). In germline, CDR1 is SGHRS, CDR2 YFSETQ. V dropped 2 bases and J dropped 7 bases, with 14 bases sitting between them. This CDR3 spans 14 amino acids.

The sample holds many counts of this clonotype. DNA of the CDR3: TGTGCCAGCAGTGGCACTGACAGGGAGTACCAAGAGACCCAGTACTTC. Translating it yields CASSGTDREYQETQYF. V usage is TRBV28 and J usage is TRBJ2-5, with 7 bases aligning to TRBD1. V gave up 5 bases and J gave up 0 bases; unmatched junction bases: 9. This CDR3 has 16 amino acids. The germline V gene encodes CDR1 MDHEN and CDR2 SYDVKM.

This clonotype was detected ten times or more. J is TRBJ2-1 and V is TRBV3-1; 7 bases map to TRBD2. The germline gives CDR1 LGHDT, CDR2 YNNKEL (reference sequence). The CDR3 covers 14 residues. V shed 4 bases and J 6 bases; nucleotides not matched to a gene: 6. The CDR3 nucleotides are TGTGCCAGCAGCCTAGGGACTAATAGCAATGAGCAGTTCTTC. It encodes CASSLGTNSNEQFF.

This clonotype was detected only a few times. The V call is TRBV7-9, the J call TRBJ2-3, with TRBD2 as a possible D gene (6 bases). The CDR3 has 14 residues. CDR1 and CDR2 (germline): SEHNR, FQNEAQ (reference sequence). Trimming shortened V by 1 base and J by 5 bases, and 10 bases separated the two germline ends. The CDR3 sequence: CASSLGGDGDTQYF. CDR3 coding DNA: TGTGCCAGCAGCTTAGGCGGGGACGGAGATACGCAGTATTTT.

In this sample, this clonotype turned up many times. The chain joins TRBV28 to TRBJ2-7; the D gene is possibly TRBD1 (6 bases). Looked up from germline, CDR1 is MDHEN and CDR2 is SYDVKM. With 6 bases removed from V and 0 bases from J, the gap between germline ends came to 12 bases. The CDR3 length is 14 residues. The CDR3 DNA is TGTGCCAGCAGCCCCACAGGGTACTCCTACGAGCAGTACTTC. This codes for CASSPTGYSYEQYF.

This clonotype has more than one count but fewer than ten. In DNA form, the CDR3 reads TGTGCCAGCAGCTGGGGACTAGCCACCACAGATACGCAGTATTTT. It specifies CASSWGLATTDTQYF. V is TRBV5-5 and J is TRBJ2-3; 9 bases agree with TRBD2. Germline CDR1 reads SGHKS; CDR2 reads YYEKEE (reference sequence). The CDR3 sequence is 15 residues long. V gave up 3 bases and J gave up 2 bases; unmatched junction bases: 4.

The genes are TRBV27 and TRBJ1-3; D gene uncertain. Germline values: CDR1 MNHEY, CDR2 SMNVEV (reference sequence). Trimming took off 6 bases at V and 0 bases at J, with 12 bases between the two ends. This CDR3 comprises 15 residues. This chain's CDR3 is CASSLDGSSGNTIYF. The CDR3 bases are TGTGCCAGCAGCCTGGACGGAAGCTCTGGAAACACCATATATTTT.

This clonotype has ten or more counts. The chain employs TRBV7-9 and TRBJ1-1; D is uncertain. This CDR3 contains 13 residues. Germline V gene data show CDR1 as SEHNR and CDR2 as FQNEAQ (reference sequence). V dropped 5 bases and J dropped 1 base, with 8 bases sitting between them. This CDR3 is CASSTTKNTEAFF. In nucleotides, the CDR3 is TGTGCCAGCAGCACAACAAAGAACACTGAAGCTTTCTTT.

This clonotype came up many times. Written as DNA, the CDR3 is TGTGCCAGCAGTTATTTCAAGGCGCAGTATTTT. Translation: CASSYFKAQYF. The rearrangement links TRBV6-6 to TRBJ2-3; D is unclear. Trimming left V 3 bases short and J 10 bases short, with 8 bases between. Germline V CDR1 and CDR2: MNHNY, SVGAGI (reference sequence). The CDR3 length is 11 residues.

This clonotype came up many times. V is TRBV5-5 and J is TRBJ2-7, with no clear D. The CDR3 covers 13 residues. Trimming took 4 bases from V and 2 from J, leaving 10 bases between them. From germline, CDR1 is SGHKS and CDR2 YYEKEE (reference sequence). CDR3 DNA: TGTGCCAGCAGCGCGCGACCCACCTACGAGCAGTACTTC. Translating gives CASSARPTYEQYF.

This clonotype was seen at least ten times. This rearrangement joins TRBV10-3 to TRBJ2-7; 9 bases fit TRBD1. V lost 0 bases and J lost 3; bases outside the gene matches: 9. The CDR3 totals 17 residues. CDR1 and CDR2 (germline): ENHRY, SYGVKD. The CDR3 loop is CAISESLLRDRVYEQYF. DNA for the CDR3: TGTGCCATCAGTGAGTCACTACTCCGGGACAGGGTCTACGAGCAGTACTTC.

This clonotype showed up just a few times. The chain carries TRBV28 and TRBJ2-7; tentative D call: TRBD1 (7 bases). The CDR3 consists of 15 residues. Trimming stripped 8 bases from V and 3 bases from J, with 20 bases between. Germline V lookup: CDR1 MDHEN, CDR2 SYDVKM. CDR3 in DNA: TGTGCCAGCGGAGGGGCGACAGGGATTATCTACGAGCAGTACTTC. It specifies CASGGATGIIYEQYF.

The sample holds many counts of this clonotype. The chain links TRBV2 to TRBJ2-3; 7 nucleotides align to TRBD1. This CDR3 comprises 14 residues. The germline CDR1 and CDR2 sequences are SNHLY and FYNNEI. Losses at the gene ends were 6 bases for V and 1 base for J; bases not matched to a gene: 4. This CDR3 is CASSQDRGTDTQYF. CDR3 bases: TGTGCCAGCAGCCAAGACAGGGGCACAGATACGCAGTATTTT.

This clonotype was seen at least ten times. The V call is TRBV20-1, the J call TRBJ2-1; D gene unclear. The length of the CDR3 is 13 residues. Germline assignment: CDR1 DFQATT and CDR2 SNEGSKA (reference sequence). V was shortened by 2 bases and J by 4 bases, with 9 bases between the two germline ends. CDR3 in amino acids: CSARSLLYNEQFF. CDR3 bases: TGCAGTGCTAGAAGTTTGTTATACAATGAGCAGTTCTTC.

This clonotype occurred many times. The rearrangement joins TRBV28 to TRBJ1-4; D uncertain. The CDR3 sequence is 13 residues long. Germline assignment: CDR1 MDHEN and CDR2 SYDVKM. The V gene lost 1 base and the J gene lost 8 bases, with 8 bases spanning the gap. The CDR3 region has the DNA TGTGCCAGCAGTTTATCTCCTGGGGAAAAACTGTTTTTT. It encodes CASSLSPGEKLFF.

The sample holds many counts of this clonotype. The CDR3 spells CSAGGRGDTQYF. The CDR3 DNA follows: TGCAGTGCTGGCGGGAGGGGAGATACGCAGTATTTT. This sequence joins TRBV20-1 and TRBJ2-3; the match to TRBD2 covers 9 bases. This CDR3 region has 12 residues. V lost 5 bases, J lost 5 bases, and 2 bases stayed unmatched. CDR1 and CDR2 (germline): DFQATT, SNEGSKA (reference sequence).

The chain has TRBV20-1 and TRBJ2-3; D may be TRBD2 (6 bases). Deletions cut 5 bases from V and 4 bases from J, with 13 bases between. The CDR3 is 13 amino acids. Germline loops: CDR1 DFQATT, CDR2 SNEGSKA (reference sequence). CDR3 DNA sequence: TGCAGTGCTCAAGGCGGGATAGCAGATACGCAGTATTTT. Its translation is CSAQGGIADTQYF.

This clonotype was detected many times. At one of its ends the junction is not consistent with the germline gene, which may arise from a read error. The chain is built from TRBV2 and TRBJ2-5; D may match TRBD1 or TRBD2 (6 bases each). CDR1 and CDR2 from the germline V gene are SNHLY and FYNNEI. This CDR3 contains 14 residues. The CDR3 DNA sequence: TGTGCCAGCACTGAAGGGGGGCAACAAGAGACCCAGTACTTC. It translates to CASTEGGQQETQYF.

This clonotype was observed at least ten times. The DNA of the CDR3 is TGCGCCAGCAGTGAGTCCCCAGGCAGGGAGACCCAGTACTTC. This sequence encodes CASSESPGRETQYF. This chain connects TRBV10-1 to TRBJ2-5; D is undetermined. The CDR3 consists of 14 residues. V shed 0 bases and J shed 5 bases, with 10 bases lying between them. In germline, CDR1 is WNHNN, CDR2 SYGVQD (reference sequence).